This T cell receptor (beta chain) derives from a study of blood T cell repertoires in COVID-19. In the study overall: The origin of the acute and convalescent COVID-19 samples was the United States, Italy and Spain. PBMCs, B-cell-depleted T cells, or T cells were the source of the cDNA or gDNA that made up the material.

Source study methods: Reference gene primer amplification in the assay estimated nucleated cell counts. The data were produced by immunoSEQ multiplex PCR, yet TCRdb's version contains in-frame clones alone and is incomplete. V, J and clone size are taken as reported in that table, and D and trimming were inferred from the DNA itself. The sample includes 150,000 or so clones, around 84% seen only once; the top ten take approximately 7.1%. This TCR came from a woman aged 50 to 60 in a cohort sampled during active or convalescent COVID-19. Sample: peripheral blood.

The CDR3 region is CASSKGGRNQPQHF. The CDR3 bases are TGTGCCAGCAGCAAAGGGGGCAGAAATCAGCCCCAGCATTTT. V gene TRBV21-1 combines with J gene TRBJ1-5; TRBD1 is the table's D call and was not checked against the DNA. TRBV21-1 is classified as a pseudogene. The CDR3 loop spans 14 amino acids.